This is a list of T cell receptor beta chains from one sample in a study of shared clonotypes between healthy human individuals. Clones were read by immunoSEQ multiplex PCR, and TCRdb kept only the in-frame ones, dropping some. The sample consists of some 510,000 clones, 79% of them appearing once. The source material was PBMCs. These receptors were collected from a woman aged 40-49 years in good health. Some clones in this sample may be carry-over from other donors' samples. The CDR3 runs from the conserved cysteine through the conserved F or W. The D gene is left open where the match is weak. Only part of the rows carry a size: once, few, many, or a class if the clone is expanded.

CDR3aa: CASGPQATGVGQETQYF
CDR3nt: TGCGCCAGCGGACCACAAGCAACAGGGGTTGGACAAGAGACCCAGTACTTC
j_gene: TRBJ2-5
abundance: once
v_gene: TRBV5-1
len: 17
d_gene: TRBD1

CDR3aa: CAISESTLRANNDNSPLHF
CDR3nt: TGTGCCATCAGTGAGTCGACTCTGAGAGCCAACAACGATAATTCACCCCTCCACTTT
j_gene: TRBJ1-6
abundance: once
v_gene: TRBV10-3
len: 19
d_gene: NA

CDR3aa: CASSSLAVGGPLNEQFF
CDR3nt: TGTGCCAGCAGCTCCCTAGCGGTAGGAGGGCCCCTCAATGAGCAGTTCTTC
j_gene: TRBJ2-1
abundance: NA
v_gene: TRBV5-6
len: 17
d_gene: TRBD2

CDR3aa: CASSSPSGRDYTGELFF
CDR3nt: TGTGCCAGCAGTTCGCCTAGCGGGAGGGACTACACCGGGGAGCTGTTTTTT
j_gene: TRBJ2-2
abundance: NA
v_gene: TRBV28
len: 17
d_gene: TRBD2

CDR3aa: CASRSRDGLDEQYF
CDR3nt: TGTGCCAGCAGATCAAGGGACGGTCTGGACGAGCAGTACTTC
j_gene: TRBJ2-7
abundance: NA
v_gene: TRBV7-9
len: 14
d_gene: NA

CDR3aa: CATSRDRASGAVEQYF
CDR3nt: TGTGCCACCAGCAGAGATCGGGCTAGCGGGGCCGTCGAGCAGTACTTC
j_gene: TRBJ2-7
abundance: NA
v_gene: TRBV15
len: 16
d_gene: TRBD2

CDR3aa: CASSSGTSGGNSYEQYF
CDR3nt: TGCGCCAGCAGCTCCGGGACTAGCGGGGGTAACTCCTACGAGCAGTACTTC
j_gene: TRBJ2-7
abundance: NA
v_gene: TRBV5-1
len: 17
d_gene: TRBD2

CDR3aa: CASSLGQSFEQYF
CDR3nt: TGTGCCAGCAGTCTCGGACAGTCCTTTGAGCAGTACTTC
j_gene: TRBJ2-7
abundance: NA
v_gene: TRBV28
len: 13
d_gene: NA

CDR3aa: CASSGPTGSYEQYF
CDR3nt: TGTGCCAGCAGCGGCCCGACAGGATCCTACGAGCAGTACTTC
j_gene: TRBJ2-7
abundance: NA
v_gene: TRBV5-8
len: 14
d_gene: NA

CDR3aa: CASRPGLGSPGELFF
CDR3nt: TGTGCCAGCAGACCGGGACTAGGGTCTCCCGGGGAGCTGTTTTTT
j_gene: TRBJ2-2
abundance: NA
v_gene: TRBV6-6
len: 15
d_gene: TRBD2

CDR3aa: CASSLYGGPTGELFF
CDR3nt: TGTGCCAGCAGCTTGTATGGCGGACCCACCGGGGAGCTGTTTTTT
j_gene: TRBJ2-2
abundance: NA
v_gene: TRBV5-6
len: 15
d_gene: NA

CDR3aa: CASSEGFTEAFF
CDR3nt: TGTGCCAGCAGTGAAGGTTTTACTGAAGCTTTCTTT
j_gene: TRBJ1-1
abundance: NA
v_gene: TRBV2
len: 12
d_gene: NA

CDR3aa: CASSFSSGWQPQHF
CDR3nt: TGTGCCAGCAGTTTTAGTTCAGGGTGGCAGCCCCAGCATTTT
j_gene: TRBJ1-5
abundance: NA
v_gene: TRBV27
len: 14
d_gene: NA

CDR3aa: CASSPLQGGQETQYF
CDR3nt: TGTGCCAGCTCACCACTCCAGGGGGGACAAGAGACCCAGTACTTC
j_gene: TRBJ2-5
abundance: NA
v_gene: TRBV18
len: 15
d_gene: NA

CDR3aa: CASSYLGTANEKLFF
CDR3nt: TGTGCCAGCAGTTACCTGGGGACGGCTAATGAAAAACTGTTTTTT
j_gene: TRBJ1-4
abundance: NA
v_gene: TRBV6-6
len: 15
d_gene: NA

CDR3aa: CASSSTGATEAFF
CDR3nt: TGTGCCAGCAGTTCGACAGGGGCCACTGAAGCTTTCTTT
j_gene: TRBJ1-1
abundance: once
v_gene: TRBV27
len: 13
d_gene: TRBD1

CDR3aa: CASSYRQSPNEQFF
CDR3nt: TGTGCCAGCAGCTACCGACAGAGCCCCAATGAGCAGTTCTTC
j_gene: TRBJ2-1
abundance: few
v_gene: TRBV7-9
len: 14
d_gene: NA

CDR3aa: CASSMGQEFEAFF
CDR3nt: TGTGCCAGCAGCATGGGACAGGAGTTTGAAGCTTTCTTT
j_gene: TRBJ1-1
abundance: NA
v_gene: TRBV5-6
len: 13
d_gene: TRBD1

CDR3aa: CASSFWQVNQPQHF
CDR3nt: TGTGCCAGCAGTTTTTGGCAGGTGAATCAGCCCCAGCATTTT
j_gene: TRBJ1-5
abundance: NA
v_gene: TRBV28
len: 14
d_gene: NA

CDR3aa: CASSVGSNSPLHF
CDR3nt: TGCGCCAGCAGCGTTGGTTCAAATTCACCCCTCCACTTT
j_gene: TRBJ1-6
abundance: NA
v_gene: TRBV5-1
len: 13
d_gene: NA

CDR3aa: CASTRVAKNIQYF
CDR3nt: TGTGCCAGCACCCGAGTAGCCAAAAACATTCAGTACTTC
j_gene: TRBJ2-4
abundance: NA
v_gene: TRBV28
len: 13
d_gene: NA

CDR3aa: CASSATGAETQYF
CDR3nt: TGCGCCAGCAGTGCCACAGGGGCGGAGACCCAGTACTTC
j_gene: TRBJ2-5
abundance: NA
v_gene: TRBV10-1
len: 13
d_gene: TRBD1

CDR3aa: CASSDTGATDWRQETQYF
CDR3nt: TGTGCCAGCAGCGATACCGGGGCAACAGATTGGAGGCAAGAGACCCAGTACTTC
j_gene: TRBJ2-5
abundance: NA
v_gene: TRBV9
len: 18
d_gene: NA

CDR3aa: CSSRTGGTGELFF
CDR3nt: TGCAGCTCCCGCACCGGGGGTACCGGGGAGCTGTTTTTT
j_gene: TRBJ2-2
abundance: NA
v_gene: TRBV29-1
len: 13
d_gene: NA